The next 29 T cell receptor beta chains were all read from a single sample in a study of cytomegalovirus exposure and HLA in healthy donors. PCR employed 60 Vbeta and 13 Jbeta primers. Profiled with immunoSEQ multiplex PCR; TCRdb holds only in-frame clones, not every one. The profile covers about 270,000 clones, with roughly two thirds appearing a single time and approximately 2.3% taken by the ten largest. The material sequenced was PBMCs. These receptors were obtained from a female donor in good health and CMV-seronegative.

The CDR3 here is CASSSVVGGLVDTQYF. DNA for the CDR3: TGCGCCAGCAGCTCCGTAGTGGGTGGTCTAGTAGATACGCAGTATTTT. The chain joins TRBV5-1 to TRBJ2-3, with D uncertain. V was trimmed by 3 bases and J by 5 bases, leaving 19 bases between them. The CDR3 is 16 residues long. CDR1 is SGHRS, CDR2 YFSETQ, per germline.

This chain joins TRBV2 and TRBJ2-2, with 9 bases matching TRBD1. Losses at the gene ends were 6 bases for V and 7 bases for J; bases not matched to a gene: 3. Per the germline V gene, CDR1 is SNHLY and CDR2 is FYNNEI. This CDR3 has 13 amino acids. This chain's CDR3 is CASRGQGYGELFF. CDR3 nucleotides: TGTGCCAGCAGAGGACAGGGGTACGGGGAGCTGTTTTTT.

CDR3 nucleotide sequence: TGTGCCAGCAGCCAAGACTCAGGTTCTAATGAAAAACTGTTTTTT. It is translated as CASSQDSGSNEKLFF. The chain recombines TRBV4-2 with TRBJ1-4; D ambiguous. CDR1 is LGHNA and CDR2 is YNFKEQ in the germline V gene. This CDR3 comprises 15 residues. V was clipped by 0 bases and J by 3 bases, with 8 bases between them.

DNA of the CDR3: TGTGCCAGCAGCGTGGGACTAGCCGGCGAGCAGTACTTC. Its translation is CASSVGLAGEQYF. This chain joins TRBV9 and TRBJ2-7, with 9 bases lining up with TRBD2. Germline lookup yields CDR1 SGDLS and CDR2 YYNGEE. CDR3 length equals 13 residues. V trimming: 2 bases; J trimming: 6 bases; junction bases outside the gene matches: 3. The variable domain in full, completed from reference TRBV9 and TRBJ2-7, reads DSGVTQTPKHLITATGQRVTLRCSPRSGDLSVYWYQQSLDQGLQFLIQYYNGEERAKGNILERFSAQQFPDLHSELNLSSLELGDSALYFCASSVGLAGEQYFGPGTRLTVT.

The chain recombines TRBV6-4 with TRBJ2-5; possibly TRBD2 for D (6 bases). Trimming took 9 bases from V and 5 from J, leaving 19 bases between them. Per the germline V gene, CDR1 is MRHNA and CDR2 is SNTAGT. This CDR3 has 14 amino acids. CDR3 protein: CASSTSPRQETQYF. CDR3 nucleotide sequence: TGTGCCAGTTCGACTAGTCCGAGGCAGGAGACCCAGTACTTC.

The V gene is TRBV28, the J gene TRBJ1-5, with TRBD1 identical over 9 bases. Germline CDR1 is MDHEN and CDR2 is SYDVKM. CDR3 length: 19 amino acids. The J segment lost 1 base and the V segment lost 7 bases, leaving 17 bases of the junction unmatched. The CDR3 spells CASTLAGTGPEVSNQPQHF. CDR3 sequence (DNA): TGTGCCAGCACGTTAGCCGGGACAGGGCCGGAGGTCAGCAATCAGCCCCAGCATTTT.

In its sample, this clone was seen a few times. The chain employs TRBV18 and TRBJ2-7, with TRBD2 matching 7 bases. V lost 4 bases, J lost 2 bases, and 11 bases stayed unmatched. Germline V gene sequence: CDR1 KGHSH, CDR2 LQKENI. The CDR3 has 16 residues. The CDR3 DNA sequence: TGTGCCAGCTCACTTCCTCCCGGGAGGACAACCTACGAGCAGTACTTC. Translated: CASSLPPGRTTYEQYF.

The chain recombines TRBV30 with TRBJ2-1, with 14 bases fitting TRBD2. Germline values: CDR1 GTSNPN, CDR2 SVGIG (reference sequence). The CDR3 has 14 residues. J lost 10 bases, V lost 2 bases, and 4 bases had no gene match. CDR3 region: CAWSMGLAGAEQFF. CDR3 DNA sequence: TGTGCCTGGAGTATGGGACTAGCGGGAGCCGAGCAGTTCTTC.

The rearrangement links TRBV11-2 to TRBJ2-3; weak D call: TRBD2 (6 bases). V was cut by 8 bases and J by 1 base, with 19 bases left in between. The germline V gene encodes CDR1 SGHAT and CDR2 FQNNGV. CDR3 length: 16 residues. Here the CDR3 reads CASASRGGKRTDTQYF. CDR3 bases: TGTGCCAGCGCCTCTCGGGGCGGGAAGCGCACAGATACGCAGTATTTT.

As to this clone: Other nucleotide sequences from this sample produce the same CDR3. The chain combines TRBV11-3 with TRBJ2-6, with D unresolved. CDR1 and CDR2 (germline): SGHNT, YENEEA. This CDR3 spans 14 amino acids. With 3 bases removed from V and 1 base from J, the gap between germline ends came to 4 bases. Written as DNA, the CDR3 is TGTGCCAGCAGCTTGCGTTCTGGGGCCAACGTCCTGACTTTC. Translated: CASSLRSGANVLTF.

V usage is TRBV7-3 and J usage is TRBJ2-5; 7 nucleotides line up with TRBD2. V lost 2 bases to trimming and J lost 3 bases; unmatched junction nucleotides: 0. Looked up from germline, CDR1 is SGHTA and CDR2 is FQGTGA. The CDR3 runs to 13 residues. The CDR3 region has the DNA TGTGCCAGCAGCTTACTAGCGGAAGAGACCCAGTACTTC. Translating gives CASSLLAEETQYF.

The CDR3 reads CASSSEPSGSYEQYF. The DNA for the CDR3 is TGTGCCAGCAGTTCAGAACCCAGCGGGAGCTACGAGCAGTACTTC. The chain recombines TRBV27 with TRBJ2-7; TRBD2 agrees at 8 bases. V gave up 4 bases and J gave up 3 bases; unmatched junction bases: 8. The CDR3 is made up of 15 amino acids. Germline V gene lookup returns CDR1 MNHEY and CDR2 SMNVEV (reference sequence).

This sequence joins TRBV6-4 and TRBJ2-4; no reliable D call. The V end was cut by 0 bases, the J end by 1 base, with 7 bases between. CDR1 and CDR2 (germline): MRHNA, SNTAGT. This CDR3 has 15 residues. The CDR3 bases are TGTGCCAGCAGTGACTCATTCAGGGCCAAAAACATTCAGTACTTC. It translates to CASSDSFRAKNIQYF.

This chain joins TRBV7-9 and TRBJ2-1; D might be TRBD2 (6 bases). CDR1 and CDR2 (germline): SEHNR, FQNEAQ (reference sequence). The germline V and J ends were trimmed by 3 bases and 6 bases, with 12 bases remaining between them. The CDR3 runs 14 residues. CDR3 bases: TGTGCCAGCAGCTTGGGGACTGTCAGCAATGAGCAGTTCTTC. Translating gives CASSLGTVSNEQFF. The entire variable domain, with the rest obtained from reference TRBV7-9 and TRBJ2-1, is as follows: DTGVSQNPRHKITKRGQNVTFRCDPISEHNRLYWYRQTLGQGPEFLTYFQNEAQLEKSRLLSDRFSAERPKGSFSTLEIQRTEQGDSAMYLCASSLGTVSNEQFFGPGTRLTVL.

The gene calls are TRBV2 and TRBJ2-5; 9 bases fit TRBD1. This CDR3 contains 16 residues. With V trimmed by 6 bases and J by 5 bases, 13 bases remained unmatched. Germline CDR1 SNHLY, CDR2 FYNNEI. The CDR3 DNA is TGTGCCAGCAGCGTACGCCATACAGGGGGCGTGGAGACCCAGTACTTC. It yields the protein CASSVRHTGGVETQYF.

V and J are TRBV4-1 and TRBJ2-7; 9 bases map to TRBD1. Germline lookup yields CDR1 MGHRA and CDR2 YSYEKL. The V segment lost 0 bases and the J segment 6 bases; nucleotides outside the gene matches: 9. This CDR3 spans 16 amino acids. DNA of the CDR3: TGCGCCAGCAGCCAAGAGGAATGGGGACAGGGCGCCGAGCAGTACTTC. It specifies CASSQEEWGQGAEQYF.

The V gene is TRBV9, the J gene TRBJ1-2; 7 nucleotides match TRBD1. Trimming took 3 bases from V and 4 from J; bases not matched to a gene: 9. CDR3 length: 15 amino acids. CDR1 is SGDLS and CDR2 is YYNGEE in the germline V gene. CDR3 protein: CASSGTGERGYGYTF. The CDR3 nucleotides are TGTGCCAGCAGCGGAACAGGGGAAAGGGGCTATGGCTACACCTTC.

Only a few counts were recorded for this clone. The CDR3 nucleotides read TGTGCCAGCAGCTTAACGCAAGGACAGGGGGCGTTAGCTTTCTTT. This encodes CASSLTQGQGALAFF. This chain links TRBV11-2 with TRBJ1-1, with 11 bases lining up with TRBD1. The CDR3 runs to 15 residues. Germline assignment: CDR1 SGHAT and CDR2 FQNNGV. Trimming cost V 2 bases and J 10 bases; bases outside gene matches: 9. The whole variable domain, filled in from reference TRBV11-2 and TRBJ1-1, reads EAGVAQSPRYKIIEKRQSVAFWCNPISGHATLYWYQQILGQGPKLLIQFQNNGVVDDSQLPKDRFSAERLKGVDSTLKIQPAKLEDSAVYLCASSLTQGQGALAFFGQGTRLTVV.

CDR3 DNA sequence: TGTGCCAGCAGCTTACCGGTCGGGGACACCGGGGAGCTGTTTTTT. This gives the protein CASSLPVGDTGELFF. The gene calls are TRBV7-8 and TRBJ2-2, with TRBD2 as a possible D gene (5 bases). V was cut by 2 bases and J by 3 bases, with 10 bases left in between. This CDR3 comprises 15 residues. CDR1 is SGHVS and CDR2 is FQNEAQ in the germline V gene.

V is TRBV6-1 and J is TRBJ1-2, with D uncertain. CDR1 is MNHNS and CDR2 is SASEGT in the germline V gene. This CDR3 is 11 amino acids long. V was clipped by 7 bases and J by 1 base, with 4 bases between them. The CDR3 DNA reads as TGTGCCAGCACAATTAACTATGGCTACACCTTC. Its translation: CASTINYGYTF.

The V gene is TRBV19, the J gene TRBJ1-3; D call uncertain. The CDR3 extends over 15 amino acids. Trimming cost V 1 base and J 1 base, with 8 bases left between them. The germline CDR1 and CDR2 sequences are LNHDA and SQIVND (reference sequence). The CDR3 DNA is TGTGCCAGTAGTATAGGGTCCGGGTCTGGAAACACCATATATTTT. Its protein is CASSIGSGSGNTIYF.

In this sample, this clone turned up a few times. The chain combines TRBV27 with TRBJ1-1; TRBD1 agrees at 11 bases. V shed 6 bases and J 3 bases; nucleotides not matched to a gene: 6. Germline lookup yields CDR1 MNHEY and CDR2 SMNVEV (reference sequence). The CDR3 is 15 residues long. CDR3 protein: CASRRGQGADTEAFF. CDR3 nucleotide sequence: TGTGCCAGCAGACGTGGACAGGGGGCGGACACTGAAGCTTTCTTT.

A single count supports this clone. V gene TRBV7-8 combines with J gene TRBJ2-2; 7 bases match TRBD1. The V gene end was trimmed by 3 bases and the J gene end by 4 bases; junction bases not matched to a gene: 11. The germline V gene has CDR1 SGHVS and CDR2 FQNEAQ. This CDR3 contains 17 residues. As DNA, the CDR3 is TGTGCCAGCAGCTTGGGGAGACAGGGCTGGATCACCGGGGAGCTGTTTTTT. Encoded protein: CASSLGRQGWITGELFF.

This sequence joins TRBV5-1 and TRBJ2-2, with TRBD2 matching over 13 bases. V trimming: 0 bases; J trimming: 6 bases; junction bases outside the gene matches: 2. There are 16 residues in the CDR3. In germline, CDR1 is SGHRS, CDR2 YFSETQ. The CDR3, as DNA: TGCGCCAGCAGCTTGGAACTAGCGGGAGGGTCCGGGGAGCTGTTTTTT. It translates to CASSLELAGGSGELFF. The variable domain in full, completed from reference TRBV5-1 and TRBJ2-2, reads KAGVTQTPRYLIKTRGQQVTLSCSPISGHRSVSWYQQTPGQGLQFLFEYFSETQRNKGNFPGRFSGRQFSNSRSEMNVSTLELGDSALYLCASSLELAGGSGELFFGEGSRLTVL.

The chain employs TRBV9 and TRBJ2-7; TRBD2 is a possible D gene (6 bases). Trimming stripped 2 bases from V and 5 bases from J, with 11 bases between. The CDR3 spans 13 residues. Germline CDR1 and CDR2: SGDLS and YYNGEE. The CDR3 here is CASSVGGLDEQYF. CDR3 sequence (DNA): TGTGCCAGCAGCGTGGGGGGTCTGGACGAGCAGTACTTC.

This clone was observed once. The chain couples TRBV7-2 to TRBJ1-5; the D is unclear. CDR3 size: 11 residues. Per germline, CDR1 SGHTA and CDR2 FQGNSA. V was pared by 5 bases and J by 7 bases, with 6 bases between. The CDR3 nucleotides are TGTGCCAGCAGCGAGGGACAGCCCCAGCATTTT. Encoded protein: CASSEGQPQHF. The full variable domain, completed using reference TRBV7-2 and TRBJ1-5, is GAGVSQSPSNKVTEKGKDVELRCDPISGHTALYWYRQSLGQGLEFLIYFQGNSAPDKSGLPSDRFSAERTGGSVSTLTIQRTQQEDSAVYLCASSEGQPQHFGDGTRLSIL.

For the CDR3, the DNA is TGTGCCAGCAGCTCGCAGGGGGCCCAAACCTACGAGCAGTACTTC. This encodes CASSSQGAQTYEQYF. V is TRBV5-5 and J is TRBJ2-7, with 8 bases fitting TRBD1. Trimming took 3 bases from V and 2 from J; bases not matched to a gene: 7. The CDR3 is made up of 15 amino acids. The germline CDR1 and CDR2 sequences are SGHKS and YYEKEE (reference sequence).

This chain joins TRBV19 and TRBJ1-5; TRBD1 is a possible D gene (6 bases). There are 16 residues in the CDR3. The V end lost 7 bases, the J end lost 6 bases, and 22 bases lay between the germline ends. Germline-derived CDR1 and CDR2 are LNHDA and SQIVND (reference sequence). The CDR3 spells CASNDIREKGGQPQHF. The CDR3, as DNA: TGTGCCAGTAATGATATAAGGGAAAAAGGGGGTCAGCCCCAGCATTTT.

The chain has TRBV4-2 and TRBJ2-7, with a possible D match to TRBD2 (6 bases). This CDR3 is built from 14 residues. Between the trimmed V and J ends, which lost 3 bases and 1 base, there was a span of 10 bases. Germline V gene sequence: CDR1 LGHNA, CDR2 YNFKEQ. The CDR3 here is CASSQEGTSYEQYF. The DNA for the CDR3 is TGTGCCAGCAGCCAGGAGGGGACTTCCTACGAGCAGTACTTC.